The T cell receptor beta chain described here comes from a study of T cells expressing NK-cell markers. General study results and limits: The contribution of dominant NKG2C+ clonotypes to CD8+ T cells in six donors was 1.0-7.0%. The CD3+CD56-NKG2C+ fraction of several donors was likewise dominated by these clonotypes. It is unclear if expanded NKG2C-expressing clones target HCMV antigens.

Each CDR3 protein gets one entry in TCRdb, which reprocessed the 5' RACE reads and gives no DNA. Recorded here are about half a million distinct CDR3 sequences; the top ten clones represent roughly 1.4%. Germline assignment: CDR1 MNHEY and CDR2 SMNVEV (reference sequence). This CDR3 is built from 15 residues. On this clonotype: Its antigen is still unknown.

The V and J genes are TRBV27 and TRBJ2-1; TCRdb indicates TRBD1, and absent DNA this call remains unverified. This clonotype was sampled from a woman aged 45-65 years in good health. Input material: blood T cells: a sorted CD56 or NKG2C T cell subset, CD4+ or CD8+ T cells, or bulk PBMC T cells (not recorded which). This chain's CDR3 is CASSTPGRLNNEQFF.